Listed here are 32 T cell receptor beta chains from one sample, sequenced in a study of cytomegalovirus exposure and HLA in healthy donors. Clones were sequenced by immunoSEQ multiplex PCR, and TCRdb holds only the in-frame ones, with some missing. The profile covers about 240,000 clones, with around 87% appearing a single time and around 1.3% taken by the ten largest. Sample: PBMCs. These receptors all stem from a woman in her 30s in good health and CMV-seropositive.

J is TRBJ2-3 and V is TRBV11-2; no clear D gene. The CDR3 is 13 amino acids. Germline values: CDR1 SGHAT, CDR2 FQNNGV. Trimming cost V 5 bases and J 4 bases, with 10 bases left between them. CDR3 bases: TGTGCCAGCAGCCCCCCGTATGCAGATACGCAGTATTTT. This translates into CASSPPYADTQYF.

J is TRBJ2-7 and V is TRBV11-2; TRBD1 matches at 7 bases. The length of the CDR3 is 15 residues. The V segment lost 0 bases and the J segment 3 bases; nucleotides outside the gene matches: 5. Germline V gives CDR1 SGHAT, CDR2 FQNNGV. This CDR3 reads CASSLEVRGLYEQYF. DNA for the CDR3: TGTGCCAGCAGCTTAGAAGTAAGGGGGCTCTACGAGCAGTACTTC.

V gene TRBV12-5 combines with J gene TRBJ1-2; a weak D match, TRBD1 (6 bases). Germline V lookup: CDR1 LGHNT, CDR2 FRNRAP. The CDR3 runs to 14 residues. Trimming took 3 bases from V and 0 from J, leaving 8 bases between them. CDR3 nucleotides: TGTGCTAGTGGTTTTTGGACAGCTAACTATGGCTACACCTTC. Amino acids: CASGFWTANYGYTF.

The chain links TRBV14 to TRBJ2-7; TRBD1 agrees at 9 bases. V shed 2 bases and J 3 bases; nucleotides not matched to a gene: 2. The CDR3 is made up of 14 amino acids. Per germline, CDR1 SGHDN and CDR2 FVKESK. CDR3 DNA: TGTGCCAGCAGCCAATTGGACAGGGGCTACGAGCAGTACTTC. Its translation: CASSQLDRGYEQYF.

This sequence joins TRBV27 and TRBJ2-2, with a weak D call TRBD2 (5 bases). The CDR3 spans 16 residues. Germline CDR1 MNHEY, CDR2 SMNVEV (reference sequence). Trimming took off 4 bases at V and 2 bases at J, with 14 bases between the two ends. The CDR3 region is CASSSRTLSNTGELFF. For the CDR3, the DNA is TGTGCCAGCAGTTCACGGACTCTTTCTAACACCGGGGAGCTGTTTTTT.

This sequence joins TRBV6-4 and TRBJ2-3; 13 bases map to TRBD2. The V and J ends lost 6 bases and 5 bases, in that order; junction bases with no gene match: 5. CDR3 length: 15 residues. CDR1 is MRHNA and CDR2 is SNTAGT in the germline V gene. The CDR3 DNA follows: TGTGCCAGCAGGGAGACTAGCGGGAGGATAGATACGCAGTATTTT. The encoded protein is CASRETSGRIDTQYF.

V gene TRBV29-1 combines with J gene TRBJ2-3; D unclear. From germline, CDR1 is SQVTM and CDR2 ANQGSEA. Trimming removed 4 bases from V and 2 bases from J, with 10 bases in between. The CDR3 runs to 13 residues. This chain's CDR3 is CSVAQRITDTQYF. The DNA of the CDR3 is TGCAGCGTTGCCCAGCGAATCACAGATACGCAGTATTTT.

The table lists this clone with a count of one. This chain joins TRBV29-1 and TRBJ2-7; 13 bases agree with TRBD2. The germline gives CDR1 SQVTM, CDR2 ANQGSEA. V gave up 4 bases and J gave up 1 base; unmatched junction bases: 1. The CDR3 sequence is 14 residues long. The CDR3 protein is CSVGTSGSSYEQYF. The CDR3 bases are TGCAGCGTTGGGACTAGCGGGAGTTCCTACGAGCAGTACTTC.

The chain recombines TRBV15 with TRBJ2-5; D not certain. This CDR3 has 13 residues. Germline CDR1 and CDR2: LNHNV and YYDKDF (reference sequence). V was clipped by 9 bases and J by 5 bases, with 16 bases between them. CDR3 sequence: CATGSLLGETQYF. The DNA of the CDR3 is TGTGCCACTGGCAGTCTTCTCGGGGAGACCCAGTACTTC.

The chain joins TRBV5-1 to TRBJ2-3, with 12 bases matching TRBD2. CDR1 SGHRS and CDR2 YFSETQ come from the germline V gene. Trimming removed 3 bases from V and 8 bases from J; junction bases left unmatched: 10. The CDR3 totals 16 residues. This chain's CDR3 is CASSSGSSGRDGTQYF. The DNA for the CDR3 is TGCGCCAGCAGCTCAGGGTCTAGCGGGAGGGATGGTACGCAGTATTTT.

V is TRBV6-6 and J is TRBJ2-1; the match to TRBD2 covers 10 bases. The V gene's germline CDR1 is MNHNY and CDR2 SVGAGI (reference sequence). The CDR3 contains 14 residues. The V segment lost 8 bases and the J segment 6 bases; nucleotides outside the gene matches: 7. CDR3 sequence: CASAIAGGRNEQFF. CDR3 DNA: TGTGCCAGCGCAATAGCGGGAGGCCGCAATGAGCAGTTCTTC.

V usage is TRBV2 and J usage is TRBJ2-7; D is possibly TRBD2 (6 bases). This CDR3 is 12 amino acids long. V lost 7 bases to trimming and J lost 3 bases, with 10 bases between them. The germline gives CDR1 SNHLY, CDR2 FYNNEI. The CDR3 DNA is TGTGCCAGCATGGGACTGGGCTACGAGCAGTACTTC. It is translated as CASMGLGYEQYF.

This chain joins TRBV4-1 and TRBJ2-3; maybe TRBD2 (5 bases). Germline CDR1 and CDR2: MGHRA and YSYEKL. V was clipped by 0 bases and J by 1 base, with 14 bases between them. The CDR3 has 17 amino acids. The CDR3 DNA reads TGCGCCAGCAGCCAAGAAGGAGGACGGGCCGGCACAGATACGCAGTATTTT. Translation: CASSQEGGRAGTDTQYF.

The V and J genes are TRBV30 and TRBJ1-2, with 7 bases matching TRBD1. The V and J ends lost 8 bases and 7 bases, in that order; junction bases with no gene match: 13. Per the germline V gene, CDR1 is GTSNPN and CDR2 is SVGIG (reference sequence). CDR3 length: 13 amino acids. Written as DNA, the CDR3 is TGTGCCAGAATATCAGGGGGGATCCGTGGCTACACCTTC. Encoded protein: CARISGGIRGYTF.

The chain carries TRBV5-1 and TRBJ1-2; D is perhaps TRBD1 (5 bases). The CDR3 runs 16 residues. Per the germline V gene, CDR1 is SGHRS and CDR2 is YFSETQ. V was pared by 0 bases and J by 6 bases, with 18 bases between. CDR3 nucleotide sequence: TGCGCCAGCAGCTTGGGGCAGGGTGGACGGACGGATGGCTACACCTTC. Translation: CASSLGQGGRTDGYTF.

This chain joins TRBV2 and TRBJ2-3; 8 nucleotides align to TRBD2. The germline CDR1 and CDR2 sequences are SNHLY and FYNNEI. Trimming at V came to 7 bases and at J to 0 bases, leaving 6 bases not matched to a gene. The CDR3 covers 15 residues. CDR3 amino acids: CASTRASGSTDTQYF. The CDR3 nucleotides read TGTGCCAGCACTAGGGCTAGCGGGAGCACAGATACGCAGTATTTT.

This clone has a single count. This rearrangement joins TRBV9 to TRBJ2-2; 11 nucleotides line up with TRBD1. Germline CDR1 reads SGDLS; CDR2 reads YYNGEE. The J segment lost 6 bases and the V segment lost 3 bases, leaving 7 bases of the junction unmatched. The length of the CDR3 is 16 residues. CDR3 protein: CASSGTGGAKAGELFF. In DNA, the CDR3 is TGTGCCAGCAGCGGGACAGGGGGCGCGAAGGCCGGGGAGCTGTTTTTT.

This chain joins TRBV13 and TRBJ1-1; D is undetermined. Germline CDR1 and CDR2: PRHDT and FYEKMQ (reference sequence). The length of the CDR3 is 13 residues. Trimming removed 1 base from V and 0 bases from J, with 3 bases in between. The CDR3 region is CASSLAMNTEAFF. For the CDR3, the DNA is TGTGCCAGCAGCTTAGCAATGAACACTGAAGCTTTCTTT.

The V call is TRBV7-8, the J call TRBJ2-3, with D perhaps matching TRBD1 (5 bases). Germline V gene data show CDR1 as SGHVS and CDR2 as FQNEAQ. The CDR3 is 14 amino acids. With 2 bases removed from V and 8 bases from J, the gap between germline ends came to 14 bases. The CDR3 DNA sequence: TGTGCCAGCAGCTTACGTACTCAGGGCTTTACGCAGTATTTT. Translated: CASSLRTQGFTQYF.

The chain uses TRBV19 and TRBJ1-4; D remains ambiguous. Per the germline V gene, CDR1 is LNHDA and CDR2 is SQIVND (reference sequence). The CDR3 has 15 amino acids. Trimming removed 5 bases from V and 1 base from J, with 11 bases in between. CDR3: CASSRVTITNEKLFF. The CDR3 DNA is TGTGCCAGTAGTCGGGTCACCATAACTAATGAAAAACTGTTTTTT.

The chain joins TRBV28 to TRBJ2-1; 13 nucleotides align to TRBD2. The V and J ends lost 4 bases and 11 bases, in that order; junction bases with no gene match: 8. The CDR3 extends over 15 amino acids. The germline V gene has CDR1 MDHEN and CDR2 SYDVKM. The CDR3 sequence is CASSSRLAGGRKQFF. CDR3 bases: TGTGCCAGCAGTTCCAGACTAGCGGGAGGCAGAAAGCAGTTCTTC.

The V gene is TRBV27, the J gene TRBJ1-5; 9 bases line up with TRBD1. Trimming removed 6 bases from V and 0 bases from J; junction bases left unmatched: 9. This CDR3 region has 17 residues. CDR1 and CDR2 (germline): MNHEY, SMNVEV (reference sequence). CDR3 bases: TGTGCCAGCAGACTTTTTGGGACAGGGACTAGCAATCAGCCCCAGCATTTT. Amino acid sequence: CASRLFGTGTSNQPQHF.

This clone came up once. The chain has TRBV21-1 and TRBJ2-7; the D call in the table, TRBD2, was not verified against the DNA. TRBV21-1 has pseudogene status. The CDR3 loop spans 14 amino acids. The CDR3 DNA reads as TGTGCCAGCCATAGCGGCGGGAGGGCCCCCGAGCAGTACTTC. It translates to CASHSGGRAPEQYF.

The chain has TRBV7-3 and TRBJ2-1, with D unclear. V dropped 4 bases and J dropped 0 bases, with 13 bases sitting between them. This CDR3 has 16 residues. Germline CDR1 SGHTA, CDR2 FQGTGA. The CDR3 spells CASSSSWASSYNEQFF. The CDR3 bases are TGTGCCAGCAGCTCAAGTTGGGCGAGCTCCTACAATGAGCAGTTCTTC. The full variable domain, with the rest looked up from reference TRBV7-3 and TRBJ2-1, is GAGVSQTPSNKVTEKGKYVELRCDPISGHTALYWYRQSLGQGPEFLIYFQGTGAADDSGLPNDRFFAVRPEGSVSTLKIQRTERGDSAVYLCASSSSWASSYNEQFFGPGTRLTVL.

The chain combines TRBV5-8 with TRBJ1-2; D may be TRBD1 (6 bases). The CDR3 length is 13 residues. Trimming shortened V by 4 bases and J by 3 bases, and 10 bases separated the two germline ends. Germline V lookup: CDR1 SGHTS, CDR2 YDEGEE. The CDR3 here is CASSRDIDYGYTF. In DNA, the CDR3 is TGTGCCAGCAGCCGGGACATTGACTATGGCTACACCTTC. The whole variable domain, filled in from reference TRBV5-8 and TRBJ1-2, reads EAGVTQSPTHLIKTRGQQATLRCSPISGHTSVYWYQQALGLGLQFLLWYDEGEERNRGNFPPRFSGRQFPNYSSELNVNALELEDSALYLCASSRDIDYGYTFGSGTRLTVV.

The chain carries TRBV30 and TRBJ2-5; D might be TRBD1 (5 bases). The CDR3 runs to 14 residues. Germline V CDR1 and CDR2: GTSNPN, SVGIG (reference sequence). The V end was cut by 1 base, the J end by 2 bases, with 11 bases between. CDR3 amino acids: CAWSDLTAQETQYF. The DNA of the CDR3 is TGTGCCTGGAGTGACCTGACAGCACAAGAGACCCAGTACTTC.

The chain employs TRBV11-1 and TRBJ2-5, with D perhaps TRBD1 (6 bases). The germline V gene has CDR1 SGHAT and CDR2 FQDESV (reference sequence). The CDR3 runs to 15 residues. Trimming took off 5 bases at V and 3 bases at J, with 16 bases between the two ends. The CDR3, as DNA: TGTGCCAGCAGCCGCCAGGGGTTGGAAGAAGAGACCCAGTACTTC. As protein: CASSRQGLEEETQYF.

The CDR3 region has the DNA TGCGCCAGCAAGGTTTCGTCGGGGAAACAAGAGACCCAGTACTTC. Its translation is CASKVSSGKQETQYF. V is TRBV5-1 and J is TRBJ2-5, with a possible D match to TRBD2 (5 bases). Germline assignment: CDR1 SGHRS and CDR2 YFSETQ. The V end was cut by 6 bases, the J end by 2 bases, with 17 bases between. The CDR3 runs 15 residues.

The chain has TRBV4-1 and TRBJ2-5, with 7 bases lining up with TRBD2. The CDR3 is 14 amino acids. Germline loops: CDR1 MGHRA, CDR2 YSYEKL. Unmatched junction bases numbered 4, after V lost 1 base and J lost 5 bases. This CDR3 is CASSQGAGAETQYF. In DNA, the CDR3 is TGCGCCAGCAGCCAAGGGGCGGGAGCGGAGACCCAGTACTTC.

The chain uses TRBV23-1 and TRBJ2-7; 9 bases are shared with TRBD2. TRBV23-1 is assigned to the ORF class and has an uncertain function. Unmatched junction bases numbered 10, after V lost 7 bases and J lost 0 bases. CDR3 length: 16 residues. The CDR3 region has the DNA TGCGCCAGCACCTTCCCTAGCGGGAAAAGCTCCTACGAGCAGTACTTC. Its protein product is CASTFPSGKSSYEQYF.

There are a few counts of this clone. The chain uses TRBV27 and TRBJ1-5, with 9 bases lining up with TRBD1. Germline V gives CDR1 MNHEY, CDR2 SMNVEV (reference sequence). After removal of 8 bases from V and 5 bases from J, the junction contained 4 bases not matched to a gene. The CDR3 extends over 13 amino acids. CDR3 bases: TGTGCCAGCGGCCGGGACAGGGATCAGCCCCAGCATTTT. Protein: CASGRDRDQPQHF.

This chain uses TRBV6-1 with TRBJ1-4; TRBD1 is a possible D gene (6 bases). Trimming removed 1 base from V and 7 bases from J, with 13 bases in between. Germline CDR1 MNHNS, CDR2 SASEGT. The CDR3 spans 15 residues. The CDR3 nucleotides are TGTGCCAGCAGTGAAGTAGCGGGGGCGGGTGAAAAACTGTTTTTT. It specifies CASSEVAGAGEKLFF.